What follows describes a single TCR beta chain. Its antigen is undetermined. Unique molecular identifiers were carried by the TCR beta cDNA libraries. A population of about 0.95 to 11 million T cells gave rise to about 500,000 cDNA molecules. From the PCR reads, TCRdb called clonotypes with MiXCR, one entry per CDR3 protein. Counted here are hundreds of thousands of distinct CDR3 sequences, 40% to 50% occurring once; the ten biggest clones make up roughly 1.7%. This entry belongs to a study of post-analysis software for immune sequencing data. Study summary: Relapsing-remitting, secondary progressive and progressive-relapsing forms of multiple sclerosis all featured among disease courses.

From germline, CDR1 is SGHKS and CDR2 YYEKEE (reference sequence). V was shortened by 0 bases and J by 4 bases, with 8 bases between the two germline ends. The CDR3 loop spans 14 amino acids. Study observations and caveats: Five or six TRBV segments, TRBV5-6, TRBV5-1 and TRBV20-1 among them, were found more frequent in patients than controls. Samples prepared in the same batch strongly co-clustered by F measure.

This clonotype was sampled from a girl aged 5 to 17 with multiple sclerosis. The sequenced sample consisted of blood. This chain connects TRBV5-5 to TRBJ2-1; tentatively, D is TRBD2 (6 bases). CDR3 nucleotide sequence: TGTGCCAGCAGCTTGGGGGAGGTTTACAATGAGCAGTTCTTC. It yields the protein CASSLGEVYNEQFF. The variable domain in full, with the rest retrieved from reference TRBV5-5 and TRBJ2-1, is DAGVTQSPTHLIKTRGQQVTLRCSPISGHKSVSWYQQVLGQGPQFIFQYYEKEERGRGNFPDRFSARQFPNYSSELNVNALLLGDSALYLCASSLGEVYNEQFFGPGTRLTVL.